This is a list of T cell receptor beta chains from one sample in a study of cytomegalovirus exposure and HLA in healthy donors. The method was immunoSEQ multiplex PCR; TCRdb's version includes in-frame clones alone and lacks a portion of them. The sample holds 150,000 to 200,000 clones; around four fifths are singletons and the top ten take approximately 1.5%. The specimen sequenced was PBMCs. The origin of the receptors is a male donor in good health and CMV-seronegative. The CDR3 runs from the conserved cysteine through the conserved F or W. The D gene is left open where the match is weak. Clone size is stated in some rows and not others, as once, few, many or a class when expanded.

>once|TRBV2|TRBJ2-1|TRBD2
TGTGCCAGCAGGGGGGGGGACGGGTACAATGAGCAGTTCTTC
CASRGGDGYNEQFF
>-|TRBV7-8|TRBJ1-2|TRBD1
TGTGCCAGCAGCGGCGGGGACAGGGATAACTATGGCTACACCTTC
CASSGGDRDNYGYTF
>-|TRBV19|TRBJ1-4|TRBD1
TGTGCCAGTAGTATCCCGGGACAGGGGACCGAAAAACTGTTTTTT
CASSIPGQGTEKLFF
>-|TRBV19|TRBJ1-5|TRBD1
TGTGCCAGTAGTAACCAGGGGGGCAGGCAGCCCCAGCATTTT
CASSNQGGRQPQHF
>-|TRBV20-1|TRBJ2-3|-
TGCAGTTGCCGGGCAGATACGCAGTATTTT
CSCRADTQYF
>-|TRBV9|TRBJ2-3|TRBD2
TGTGCCAGCAGCATTGGGGGGGTGGGCACAGATACGCAGTATTTT
CASSIGGVGTDTQYF
>-|TRBV10-3|TRBJ2-1|-
TGTGCCATCAGTGACGTCACCCCGGGTGAGCAGTTCTTC
CAISDVTPGEQFF
>-|TRBV19|TRBJ2-3|TRBD2
TGTGCCAGTAGTGTGGTAGCGGGAGGTTTTTCAGATACGCAGTATTTT
CASSVVAGGFSDTQYF
>-|TRBV11-2|TRBJ1-3|TRBD1
TGTGCCAGCAGCTTAGATTCCGGGACAGGGGATTTT
CASSLDSGTGDF
>-|TRBV7-9|TRBJ2-7|TRBD1
TGTGCCAGCAGCTTAGAAGGGGGCGGCGAGCAGTACTTC
CASSLEGGGEQYF
>-|TRBV6-1|TRBJ1-4|TRBD1
TGTGCCAGCAGTGCCCGGGACAGGGGAACTGAAAAACTGTTTTTT
CASSARDRGTEKLFF
>-|TRBV9|TRBJ2-3|-
TGTGCCAGCAGCGTAGCTAGGCTAGGCACAGATACGCAGTATTTT
CASSVARLGTDTQYF
>-|TRBV4-1|TRBJ1-4|-
TGCGCCAGCAGCCAAGATGGCCAAAAACTGTTTTTT
CASSQDGQKLFF
>-|TRBV7-8|TRBJ2-7|-
TGTGCCAGCAGCTTAGAGATTACTAGCAGTAGACCCTACGAGCAGTACTTC
CASSLEITSSRPYEQYF
>-|TRBV27|TRBJ2-7|-
TGTGCCATCCGAAGTGGCTTAAAAGCCTACGAGCAGTACTTC
CAIRSGLKAYEQYF
>-|TRBV21-1|TRBJ2-7|-
TGTGCCAGCAGTCGCGGGACCTACGAGCAGTACTTC
CASSRGTYEQYF
>few|TRBV30|TRBJ1-2|TRBD1
TGTGCCTGGGCCGCAGGGGGCGCGTCTGGCTACACCTTC
CAWAAGGASGYTF
>-|TRBV7-9|TRBJ1-2|TRBD1
TGTGCCAGCAGGGGGGGGGAACAGGGGGCCGGCGGCTACACCTTC
CASRGGEQGAGGYTF
>-|TRBV2|TRBJ1-2|-
TGTGCCAGCAGTGCCCAAGGGGGTGACTACACCTTC
CASSAQGGDYTF
>-|TRBV6-5|TRBJ1-4|-
TGTGCCAGCAGTTACGAACAGGGCCAGGAAAAACTGTTTTTT
CASSYEQGQEKLFF
>-|TRBV5-6|TRBJ1-1|-
TGTGCCAGCAGCGCAAGACAGTTTGAAGCTTTCTTT
CASSARQFEAFF
>-|TRBV7-6|TRBJ2-7|-
TGTGCCAGCAGCTTAGTCGGCTACGAGCAGTACTTC
CASSLVGYEQYF
>few|TRBV10-3|TRBJ2-7|-
TGTGCCATCAGTGAGTCGGGGAGGCAGGGCCCCGAGCAGTACTTC
CAISESGRQGPEQYF
>-|TRBV9|TRBJ1-1|-
TGTGCCAGCAGCGCCGGACAGTACACTGAAGCTTTCTTT
CASSAGQYTEAFF
>-|TRBV5-8|TRBJ2-2|-
TGTGCCAGCAGCTTGTCGGTGGGGCCGAACACCGGGGAGCTGTTTTTT
CASSLSVGPNTGELFF
>-|TRBV7-3|TRBJ1-1|-
TGTGCCAGCAGCTTAACGTCCGAGCATGAAGCTTTCTTT
CASSLTSEHEAFF
>-|TRBV6-1|TRBJ2-2|-
TGTGCCAGCAGTGTACGACAGTGGCGGAACACCGGGGAGCTGTTTTTT
CASSVRQWRNTGELFF
>-|TRBV6-1|TRBJ1-6|-
TGTGCCAGCAGTGAAGCCTTCGGTTCACCCCTCCACTTT
CASSEAFGSPLHF
>-|TRBV6-6|TRBJ2-1|TRBD2
TGTGCCAGCAGTCTCGCCGGACTAGCGGCTGATGAGCAGTTCTTC
CASSLAGLAADEQFF
>-|TRBV2|TRBJ1-3|-
TGTGCCAGCACCCAGTCTAGGGGGTTTGGAAACACCATATATTTT
CASTQSRGFGNTIYF
>-|TRBV4-3|TRBJ1-6|-
TGCGCCAGCAGCCAGGTCTGGACAGACAGCCGACAGCCGGAGTCACCCCTCCACTTT
CASSQVWTDSRQPESPLHF
>once|TRBV20-1|TRBJ1-2|-
TGCAGTGCTAGAAACAGCTATGGCTACACCTTC
CSARNSYGYTF
>few|TRBV6-4|TRBJ2-1|TRBD2
TGTGCCAGCAGTGACACTGGACTAGCGGGAGATAATGAGCAGTTCTTC
CASSDTGLAGDNEQFF
>few|TRBV9|TRBJ2-1|-
TGTGCCAGCAGCGTAGGAAGCGAGCAGTTCTTC
CASSVGSEQFF
>-|TRBV6-5|TRBJ2-7|-
TGTGCCAGCAGTTCCCTGGACAGATACTCCTACGAGCAGTACTTC
CASSSLDRYSYEQYF
>-|TRBV7-2|TRBJ2-3|TRBD2
TGTGCCAGCAGGAAACTAGCGGGAGAGGTGGATACGCAGTATTTT
CASRKLAGEVDTQYF
>-|TRBV9|TRBJ2-3|-
TGTGCCAGCAGCGTAGGGGGAGTCGGCGCCTCAGATACGCAGTATTTT
CASSVGGVGASDTQYF
>-|TRBV4-3|TRBJ2-3|TRBD1
TGCGCCAGCAGCCAAGCGACAGGGATAGGAGATACGCAGTATTTT
CASSQATGIGDTQYF
>-|TRBV5-4|TRBJ2-7|TRBD2
TGTGCCAGCAGCTTCGGCGGGAGGGCCTACGGAGAGCAGTACTTC
CASSFGGRAYGEQYF
>-|TRBV7-3|TRBJ2-3|TRBD2
TGTGCCAGCAGCTTGACTAGCGCGGCAGATACGCAGTATTTT
CASSLTSAADTQYF
>-|TRBV27|TRBJ1-5|-
TGTGCCAGCAGTTTAGGGTCACAGGGAGTGACTCAGCCCCAGCATTTT
CASSLGSQGVTQPQHF
>-|TRBV18|TRBJ2-7|-
TGTGCCAGCTCACCCCTGGGGGGCTACGAGCAGTACTTC
CASSPLGGYEQYF
>-|TRBV19|TRBJ2-3|-
TGTGCCAGTAGTGGACGACTAGTAATCTCAGATACGCAGTATTTT
CASSGRLVISDTQYF
>once|TRBV30|TRBJ2-2|-
TGTGCCTGGAGTGCAGGACTTATACGTGTTACCGGGGAGCTGTTTTTT
CAWSAGLIRVTGELFF
>-|TRBV7-9|TRBJ2-1|TRBD2
TGTGCCAGCAGTCCCAGACTAGCGGGAGGGGAGAATAATGAGCAGTTCTTC
CASSPRLAGGENNEQFF
>-|TRBV11-2|TRBJ1-2|TRBD1
TGTGCCAGCACCGAAGGTTGGGGCAGGGGGCAGCAAGGCTACACCTTC
CASTEGWGRGQQGYTF
>few|TRBV7-2|TRBJ1-5|TRBD1
TGTGCCAGCAGCCCCCAGGGGGGTGGTCAGCCCCAGCATTTT
CASSPQGGGQPQHF
>-|TRBV7-8|TRBJ2-7|TRBD2
TGTGCCAGCAGGGGGGGGAACCCGGGACTAACCTACTCCTACGAGCAGTACTTC
CASRGGNPGLTYSYEQYF
>few|TRBV7-2|TRBJ2-7|TRBD2
TGTGCCAGCAGCTTAGGATGGTGGCGGGGGGGCGATTACGAGCAGTACTTC
CASSLGWWRGGDYEQYF